This TCR beta chain derives from a study of blood T cells in healthy people across ages. Germline CDR1 and CDR2: SGHAT and FQDESV (reference sequence). CDR3 length: 22 residues. Trimming took 2 bases from V and 0 from J, leaving 26 bases between them. With a J-beta primer mix and a sample-barcoded 5' primer, a second PCR ran about 7 to 12 cycles. TCRdb analysed the 5' RACE reads with MiXCR anew, one entry per CDR3 protein. Of about 580,000 distinct CDR3 sequences in the sample, around 48% were seen once. The source material was blood. The chain has TRBV11-1 and TRBJ2-6; D possibly uses TRBD1 or TRBD2 (5 bases each). The clonotype comes from a man older than 75 in good health. CDR3 sequence reads: CASSLLTRDRTLTSSGANVLTF. DNA of the CDR3: TGTGCCAGCAGCTTACTAACCAGGGACCGGACATTAACTTCCTCTGGGGCCAACGTCCTGACTTTC.